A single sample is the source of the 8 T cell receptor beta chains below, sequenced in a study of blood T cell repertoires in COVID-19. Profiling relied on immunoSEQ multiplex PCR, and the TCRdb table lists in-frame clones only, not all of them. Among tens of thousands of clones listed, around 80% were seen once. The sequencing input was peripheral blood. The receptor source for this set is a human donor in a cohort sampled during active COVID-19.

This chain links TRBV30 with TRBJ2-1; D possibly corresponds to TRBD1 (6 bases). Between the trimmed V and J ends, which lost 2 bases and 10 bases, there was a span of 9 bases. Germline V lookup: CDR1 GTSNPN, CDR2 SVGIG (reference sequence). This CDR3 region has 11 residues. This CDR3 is CAWSPRGEQFF. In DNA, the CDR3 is TGTGCCTGGAGTCCCAGGGGAGAGCAGTTCTTC.

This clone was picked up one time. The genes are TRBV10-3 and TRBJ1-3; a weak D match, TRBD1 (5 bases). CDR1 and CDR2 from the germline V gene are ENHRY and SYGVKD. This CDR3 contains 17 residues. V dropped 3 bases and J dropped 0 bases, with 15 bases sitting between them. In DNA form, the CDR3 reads TGTGCCATCAGTGACCGCGGGGCTTTCAGCTCTGGAAACACCATATATTTT. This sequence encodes CAISDRGAFSSGNTIYF.

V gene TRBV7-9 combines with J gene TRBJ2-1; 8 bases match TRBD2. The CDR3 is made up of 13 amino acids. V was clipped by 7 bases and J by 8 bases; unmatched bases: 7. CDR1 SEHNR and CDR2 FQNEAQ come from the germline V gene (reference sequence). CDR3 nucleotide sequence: TGTGCCAGCACACAGCGGCGGGGGGATGAGCAGTTCTTC. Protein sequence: CASTQRRGDEQFF.

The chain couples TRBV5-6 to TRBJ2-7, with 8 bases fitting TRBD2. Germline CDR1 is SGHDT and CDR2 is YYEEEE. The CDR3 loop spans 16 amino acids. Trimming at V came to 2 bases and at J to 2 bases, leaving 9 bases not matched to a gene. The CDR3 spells CASSLGLAWGAYEQYF. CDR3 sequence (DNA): TGTGCCAGCAGCTTAGGACTAGCATGGGGCGCCTACGAGCAGTACTTC.

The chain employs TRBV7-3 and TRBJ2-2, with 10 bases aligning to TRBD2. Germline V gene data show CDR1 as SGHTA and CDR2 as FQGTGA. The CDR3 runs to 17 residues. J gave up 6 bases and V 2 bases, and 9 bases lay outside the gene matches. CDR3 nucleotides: TGTGCCAGCAGCTTATCAGCTAGCGGGAGAGGGGCCGGGGAGCTGTTTTTT. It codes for CASSLSASGRGAGELFF.

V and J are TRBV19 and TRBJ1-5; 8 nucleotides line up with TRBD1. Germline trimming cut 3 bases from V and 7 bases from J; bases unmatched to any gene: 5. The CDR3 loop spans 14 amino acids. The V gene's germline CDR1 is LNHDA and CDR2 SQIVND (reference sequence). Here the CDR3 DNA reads TGTGCCAGTAGTATCGCAGGGGGCGACCAGCCCCAGCATTTT. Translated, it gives CASSIAGGDQPQHF. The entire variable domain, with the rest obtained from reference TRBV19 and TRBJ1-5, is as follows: DGGITQSPKYLFRKEGQNVTLSCEQNLNHDAMYWYRQDPGQGLRLIYYSQIVNDFQKGDIAEGYSVSREKKESFPLTVTSAQKNPTAFYLCASSIAGGDQPQHFGDGTRLSIL.

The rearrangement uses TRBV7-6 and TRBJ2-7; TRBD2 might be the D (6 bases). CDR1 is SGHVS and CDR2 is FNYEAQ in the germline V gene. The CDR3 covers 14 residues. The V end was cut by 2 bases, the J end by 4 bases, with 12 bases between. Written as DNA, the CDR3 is TGTGCCAGCAGCTTAAGGGTTGGGGGGTACGAGCAGTACTTC. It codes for CASSLRVGGYEQYF.

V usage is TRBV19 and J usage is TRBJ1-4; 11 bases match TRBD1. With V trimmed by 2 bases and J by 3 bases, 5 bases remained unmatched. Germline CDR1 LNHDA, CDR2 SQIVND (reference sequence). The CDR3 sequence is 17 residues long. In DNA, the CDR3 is TGTGCCAGTAGTATAAGGGACAGGGGGAAGGCTAATGAAAAACTGTTTTTT. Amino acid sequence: CASSIRDRGKANEKLFF. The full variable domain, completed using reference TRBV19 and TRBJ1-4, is DGGITQSPKYLFRKEGQNVTLSCEQNLNHDAMYWYRQDPGQGLRLIYYSQIVNDFQKGDIAEGYSVSREKKESFPLTVTSAQKNPTAFYLCASSIRDRGKANEKLFFGSGTQLSVL.